This paragraph reports one T cell receptor beta chain. Its antigen is not known. This entry is derived from a study of cytomegalovirus exposure and HLA in healthy donors. Background on the study: Previous work identified roughly 120 million unique TCR beta sequences from about 179 million T cells.

PCR was performed using 60 Vbeta and 13 Jbeta primers. Profiling relied on immunoSEQ multiplex PCR, and the TCRdb table lists in-frame clones only, not all of them. Of some 130,000 clones in the sample, 60% to 75% were seen once. The germline CDR1 and CDR2 sequences are MGHRA and YSYEKL. The CDR3 consists of 15 residues. V shed 1 base and J 4 bases; nucleotides not matched to a gene: 2. Study findings and constraints: Reported results showed that the classifier diagnosed cytomegalovirus status with high specificity and sensitivity.

The source material was PBMCs. This clonotype was sampled from a human donor in good health. The chain joins TRBV4-1 to TRBJ1-5; TRBD1 matches 9 bases. DNA for the CDR3: TGCGCCAGCAGCCAAGGGGGACAGGGTAATCAGCCCCAGCATTTT. Its translation: CASSQGGQGNQPQHF.